A single sample is the source of the 3 T cell receptor beta chains below, sequenced in a study of spatial heterogeneity in lung cancer. The time point is: sample taken at primary tumor resection. Unsorted whole RNA samples from tumor, nontumor lung or frozen PBMC were sequenced. TCRdb ran MiXCR on the 5' RACE reads and lists one entry per CDR3 protein. The repertoire has about 36,000 distinct CDR3 sequences, around 5% of them found once; the top ten carry more than 25%. Here the sequenced sample was PBMCs, taken at surgery. The receptors originated from a female donor with early-stage non-small cell lung cancer.

In its sample, this clonotype is medium-sized (0.01 to 0.1%). The gene calls are TRBV3-1 and TRBJ2-1, with no clear D. CDR1 is LGHDT and CDR2 is YNNKEL in the germline V gene (reference sequence). V was pared by 1 base and J by 9 bases, with 13 bases between. The CDR3 length is 14 residues. CDR3 bases: TGTGCCAGCAGCCAAGTTCTGGGGTCCGGTGAGCAGTTCTTC. This codes for CASSQVLGSGEQFF.

Many counts were recorded for this clonotype. The chain employs TRBV4-3 and TRBJ2-1; TRBD2 might be the D (5 bases). The CDR3 is 14 amino acids. V dropped 3 bases and J dropped 9 bases, with 15 bases sitting between them. Germline CDR1 and CDR2: LGHNA and YSLEER. DNA of the CDR3: TGCGCCAGCAGCCACTTGGACGGGGAAGGTGAGCAGTTCTTC. This translates into CASSHLDGEGEQFF.

This clonotype was counted ten times or more. The V call is TRBV7-2, the J call TRBJ1-5; TRBD1 matches at 8 bases. The V segment lost 8 bases and the J segment 0 bases; nucleotides outside the gene matches: 3. Germline V gene lookup returns CDR1 SGHTA and CDR2 FQGNSA. The CDR3 totals 14 residues. CDR3 loop: CASQDRVSNQPQHF. CDR3 nucleotides: TGTGCCAGCCAGGACAGGGTTAGCAATCAGCCCCAGCATTTT.